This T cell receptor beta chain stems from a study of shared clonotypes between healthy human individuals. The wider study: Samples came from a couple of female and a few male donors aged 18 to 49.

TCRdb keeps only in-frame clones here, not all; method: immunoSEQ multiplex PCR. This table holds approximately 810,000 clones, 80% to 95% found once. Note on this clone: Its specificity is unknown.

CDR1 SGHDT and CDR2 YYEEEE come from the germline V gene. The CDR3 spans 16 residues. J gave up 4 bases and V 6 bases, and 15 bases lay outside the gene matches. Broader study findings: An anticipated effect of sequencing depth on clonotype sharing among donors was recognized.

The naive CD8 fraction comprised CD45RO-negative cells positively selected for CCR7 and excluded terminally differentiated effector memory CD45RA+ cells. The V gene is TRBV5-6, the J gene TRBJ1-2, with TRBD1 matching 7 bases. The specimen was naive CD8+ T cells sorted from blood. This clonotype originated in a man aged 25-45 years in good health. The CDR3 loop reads CASTPSGTARGYGYTF. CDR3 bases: TGTGCCAGCACGCCATCCGGGACAGCACGAGGCTATGGCTACACCTTC.